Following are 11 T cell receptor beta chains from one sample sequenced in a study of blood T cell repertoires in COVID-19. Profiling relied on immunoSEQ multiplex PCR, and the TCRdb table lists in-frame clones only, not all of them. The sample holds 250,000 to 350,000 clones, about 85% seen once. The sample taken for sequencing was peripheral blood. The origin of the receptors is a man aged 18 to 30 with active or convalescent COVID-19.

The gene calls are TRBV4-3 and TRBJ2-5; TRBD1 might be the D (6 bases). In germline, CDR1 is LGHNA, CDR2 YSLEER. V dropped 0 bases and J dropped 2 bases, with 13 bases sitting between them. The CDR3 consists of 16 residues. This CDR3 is CASSQEGQGSQETQYF. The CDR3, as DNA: TGCGCCAGCAGCCAAGAAGGGCAGGGGTCACAAGAGACCCAGTACTTC.

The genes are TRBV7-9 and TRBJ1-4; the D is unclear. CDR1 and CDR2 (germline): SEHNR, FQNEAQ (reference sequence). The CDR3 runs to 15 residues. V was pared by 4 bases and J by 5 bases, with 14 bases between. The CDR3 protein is CASSSTDTQNEKLFF. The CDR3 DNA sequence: TGTGCCAGCAGCTCCACCGACACTCAAAATGAAAAACTGTTTTTT.

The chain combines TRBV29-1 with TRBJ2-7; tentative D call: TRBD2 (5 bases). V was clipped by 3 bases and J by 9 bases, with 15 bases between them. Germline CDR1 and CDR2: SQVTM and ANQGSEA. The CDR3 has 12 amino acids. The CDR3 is CSVELTSNVQYF. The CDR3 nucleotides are TGCAGCGTTGAGCTCACTAGTAATGTGCAGTACTTC.

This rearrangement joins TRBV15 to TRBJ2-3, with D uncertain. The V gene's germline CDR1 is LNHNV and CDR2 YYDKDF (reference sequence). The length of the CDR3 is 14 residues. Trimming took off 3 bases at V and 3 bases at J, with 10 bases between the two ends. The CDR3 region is CATSSPGPTDTQYF. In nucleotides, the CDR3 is TGTGCCACCAGCAGCCCTGGGCCGACAGATACGCAGTATTTT.

CDR3 nucleotides: TGTGCCAGCAGACGACTAGCGGGGGCCACAGATACGCAGTATTTT. Protein sequence: CASRRLAGATDTQYF. The J gene is TRBJ2-3, the V gene TRBV28, with 12 bases that match TRBD2. The CDR3 has 15 residues. The germline CDR1 and CDR2 sequences are MDHEN and SYDVKM. V lost 6 bases, J lost 2 bases, and 3 bases stayed unmatched.

The CDR3 nucleotides are TGCAGCGTTGAAGATTACAGGGCGGACACTGAAGCTTTCTTT. Translating gives CSVEDYRADTEAFF. This sequence joins TRBV29-1 and TRBJ1-1; D possibly corresponds to TRBD1 (6 bases). Germline-derived CDR1 and CDR2 are SQVTM and ANQGSEA. The CDR3 runs 14 residues. Deletions cut 0 bases from V and 3 bases from J, with 11 bases between.

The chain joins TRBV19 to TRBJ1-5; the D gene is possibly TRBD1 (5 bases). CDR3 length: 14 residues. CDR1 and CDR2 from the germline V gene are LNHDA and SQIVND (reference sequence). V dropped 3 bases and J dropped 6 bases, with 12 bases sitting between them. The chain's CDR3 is CASSIQPGSQPQHF. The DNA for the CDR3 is TGTGCCAGTAGTATCCAGCCAGGGTCTCAGCCCCAGCATTTT.

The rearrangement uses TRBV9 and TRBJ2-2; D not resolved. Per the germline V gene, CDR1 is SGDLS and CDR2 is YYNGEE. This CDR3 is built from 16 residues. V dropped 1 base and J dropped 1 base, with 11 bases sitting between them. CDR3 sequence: CASSVSSRMNTGELFF. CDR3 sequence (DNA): TGTGCCAGCAGCGTATCTTCGCGAATGAACACCGGGGAGCTGTTTTTT.

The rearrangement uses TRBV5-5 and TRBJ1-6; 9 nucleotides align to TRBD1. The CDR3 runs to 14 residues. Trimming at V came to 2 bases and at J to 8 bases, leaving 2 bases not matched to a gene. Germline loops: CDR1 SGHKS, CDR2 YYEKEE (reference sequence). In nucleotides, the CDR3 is TGTGCCAGCAGCTTCAGACAGGGGGATTCACCCCTCCACTTT. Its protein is CASSFRQGDSPLHF.

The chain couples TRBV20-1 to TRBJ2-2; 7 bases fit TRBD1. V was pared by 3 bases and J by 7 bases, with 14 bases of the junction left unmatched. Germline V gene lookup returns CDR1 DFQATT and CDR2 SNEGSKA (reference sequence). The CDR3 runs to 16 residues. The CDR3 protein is CSASTPRGPVVGELFF. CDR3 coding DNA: TGCAGTGCTAGTACGCCAAGGGGGCCGGTCGTCGGGGAGCTGTTTTTT.

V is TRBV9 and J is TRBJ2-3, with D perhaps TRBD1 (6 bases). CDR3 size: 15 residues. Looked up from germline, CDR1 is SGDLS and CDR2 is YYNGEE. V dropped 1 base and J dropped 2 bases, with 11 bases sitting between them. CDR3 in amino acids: CASSVWQGHTDTQYF. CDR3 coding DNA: TGTGCCAGCAGCGTATGGCAGGGGCACACAGATACGCAGTATTTT.